The clone carrying this TCR beta chain came up many times. The antigen is undetermined. The trim removed 8 bases at V and 2 bases at J, leaving 8 bases unmatched. The length of the CDR3 is 15 residues. The germline gives CDR1 LNHDA, CDR2 SQIVND (reference sequence). Diagnoses used clinical symptoms, serum thyroxine and TRAb, thyroid ultrasound and orbital computed tomography. TCR beta CDR3 regions were amplified from RNA transcripts. With the HTBI primer set, the TCR CDR3 went through a first round of RT-PCR. TCRdb reprocessed the multiplex PCR reads via MiXCR and lists one record per CDR3 protein. Seen here are approximately 700,000 distinct CDR3 sequences, just under 45% observed once, and the top ten hold about 7.2%. This entry is derived from a study of T cells in Graves' hyperthyroidism and ophthalmopathy. Study observations and caveats: Researchers found most expanded thyroid clonotypes above 0.001 in blood as well.

The receptor was derived from an adult man with Graves' disease, either hyperthyroidism or ophthalmopathy (not recorded which). Sequenced: peripheral blood or thyroid tissue (not recorded which). The V gene is TRBV19, the J gene TRBJ1-5, with 8 bases lining up with TRBD1. The CDR3 DNA reads TGTGCCAGTTCCCGGAGGGGACAGGGCAATCAGCCCCAGCATTTT. Protein sequence: CASSRRGQGNQPQHF.